These 26 T cell receptor beta chains were all obtained from the same sample, sequenced in a study of Tregs in tolerant kidney transplant recipients. Method: immunoSEQ multiplex PCR; TCRdb's copy keeps in-frame clones and lacks some. The data show about 73,000 clones, around 93% seen once. Sequenced here: Tregs from blood, sampled before the transplant. The receptors come from a human donor who received a combined kidney and bone marrow transplant.

This chain uses TRBV28 with TRBJ1-4; no reliable D call. Deletions cut 2 bases from V and 0 bases from J, with 4 bases between. Germline CDR1 reads MDHEN; CDR2 reads SYDVKM. CDR3 length equals 14 residues. The CDR3 region has the DNA TGTGCCAGCAGTTTACCCTCAACTAATGAAAAACTGTTTTTT. Its protein product is CASSLPSTNEKLFF.

This chain joins TRBV9 and TRBJ2-2, with TRBD1 matching 9 bases. This CDR3 has 15 amino acids. Germline-derived CDR1 and CDR2 are SGDLS and YYNGEE. Trimming cost V 3 bases and J 5 bases; bases outside gene matches: 5. The CDR3 sequence is CASSAGTGFTGELFF. The DNA for the CDR3 is TGTGCCAGCAGCGCCGGGACAGGGTTTACCGGGGAGCTGTTTTTT.

CDR3 DNA: TGTGCCAGCAGCCTTCCGGGGGGGGTCGCCGAGCAGTACTTC. Translated: CASSLPGGVAEQYF. This sequence joins TRBV28 and TRBJ2-7; 8 bases agree with TRBD2. The V segment lost 6 bases and the J segment 6 bases; nucleotides outside the gene matches: 10. The CDR3 spans 14 residues. Germline CDR1 reads MDHEN; CDR2 reads SYDVKM. Full variable domain (rest looked up from reference TRBV28 and TRBJ2-7): DVKVTQSSRYLVKRTGEKVFLECVQDMDHENMFWYRQDPGLGLRLIYFSYDVKMKEKGDIPEGYSVSREKKERFSLILESASTNQTSMYLCASSLPGGVAEQYFGPGTRLTVT.

This clone appeared once. V usage is TRBV30 and J usage is TRBJ2-3; D might be TRBD1 (5 bases). Germline V gene data show CDR1 as GTSNPN and CDR2 as SVGIG (reference sequence). V shed 0 bases and J shed 5 bases, with 6 bases lying between them. This CDR3 has 12 residues. CDR3 loop: CAWSVQEDTQYF. In DNA, the CDR3 is TGTGCCTGGAGTGTACAGGAAGATACGCAGTATTTT. Full variable domain (remainder filled in from reference TRBV30 and TRBJ2-3): SQTIHQWPATLVQPVGSPLSLECTVEGTSNPNLYWYRQAAGRGLQLLFYSVGIGQISSEVPQNLSASRPQDRQFILSSKKLLLSDSGFYLCAWSVQEDTQYFGPGTRLTVL.

V is TRBV6-1 and J is TRBJ1-2; a possible D gene is TRBD1 (5 bases). CDR3 size: 14 residues. Germline V gene data show CDR1 as MNHNS and CDR2 as SASEGT. Trimming stripped 5 bases from V and 4 bases from J, with 14 bases between. CDR3 sequence (DNA): TGTGCCAGCAGTATGTCGGGGCAGGGCTATGGCTACACCTTC. This translates into CASSMSGQGYGYTF.

This clone has just a few counts. The chain combines TRBV2 with TRBJ2-7; 10 positions match TRBD1. CDR3 size: 14 residues. Germline assignment: CDR1 SNHLY and CDR2 FYNNEI. Trimming cost V 6 bases and J 5 bases; bases outside gene matches: 7. The CDR3 sequence: CASRTTGGADEQYF. The CDR3 coding sequence is TGTGCCAGCAGGACGACAGGGGGCGCGGACGAGCAGTACTTC. The full variable domain, rest sourced from reference TRBV2 and TRBJ2-7, is EPEVTQTPSHQVTQMGQEVILRCVPISNHLYFYWYRQILGQKVEFLVSFYNNEISEKSEIFDDQFSVERPDGSNFTLKIRSTKLEDSAMYFCASRTTGGADEQYFGPGTRLTVT.

The CDR3 loop reads CASSPSGWTEAFF. CDR3 DNA sequence: TGTGCCAGCAGCCCAAGCGGTTGGACTGAAGCTTTCTTT. The chain couples TRBV27 to TRBJ1-1; D not certain. The CDR3 runs 13 residues. Germline CDR1 reads MNHEY; CDR2 reads SMNVEV (reference sequence). V was shortened by 6 bases and J by 5 bases, with 13 bases between the two germline ends.

The rearrangement uses TRBV7-2 and TRBJ2-5; D call uncertain. CDR3 length: 15 residues. V was clipped by 5 bases and J by 5 bases, with 18 bases between them. Germline V gene sequence: CDR1 SGHTA, CDR2 FQGNSA. The CDR3 DNA is TGTGCCAGCAGCCCCGCAGAAGCCTCTGGGGAGACCCAGTACTTC. It specifies CASSPAEASGETQYF. The entire variable domain, with the rest obtained from reference TRBV7-2 and TRBJ2-5, is as follows: GAGVSQSPSNKVTEKGKDVELRCDPISGHTALYWYRQSLGQGLEFLIYFQGNSAPDKSGLPSDRFSAERTGGSVSTLTIQRTQQEDSAVYLCASSPAEASGETQYFGPGTRLLVL.

The CDR3 DNA reads as TGTGCCAGCAGGGTTGACATCACTAACTATGGCTACACCTTC. It translates to CASRVDITNYGYTF. The rearrangement links TRBV2 to TRBJ1-2; D ambiguous. With 6 bases removed from V and 0 bases from J, the gap between germline ends came to 11 bases. Germline assignment: CDR1 SNHLY and CDR2 FYNNEI. The CDR3 is 14 residues long.

The chain uses TRBV29-1 and TRBJ1-2; tentative D call: TRBD1 (6 bases). Germline-derived CDR1 and CDR2 are SQVTM and ANQGSEA. V was trimmed by 5 bases and J by 7 bases, leaving 14 bases between them. The CDR3 is made up of 12 amino acids. For the CDR3, the DNA is TGCAGCGTTAGTGGGCAGGGGCTTGGCTACACCTTC. It is translated as CSVSGQGLGYTF.

The rearrangement links TRBV2 to TRBJ1-4; 9 bases are shared with TRBD1. The CDR3 contains 13 residues. Unmatched junction bases numbered 4, after V lost 7 bases and J lost 7 bases. Germline values: CDR1 SNHLY, CDR2 FYNNEI. The CDR3 sequence is CASNGQGREKLFF. CDR3 DNA sequence: TGTGCCAGCAACGGACAGGGGCGTGAAAAACTGTTTTTT.

The chain joins TRBV10-3 to TRBJ2-4; D is ambiguous. Germline V lookup: CDR1 ENHRY, CDR2 SYGVKD. V lost 7 bases to trimming and J lost 10 bases, with 20 bases between them. This CDR3 is 14 amino acids long. The chain's CDR3 is CAITSDSTGGIQYF. The CDR3 DNA sequence: TGTGCCATCACCTCCGACTCGACGGGCGGAATTCAGTACTTC.

J is TRBJ2-1 and V is TRBV28, with 11 bases matching TRBD1. Germline V gene lookup returns CDR1 MDHEN and CDR2 SYDVKM. This CDR3 contains 16 residues. V trimming: 7 bases; J trimming: 7 bases; junction bases outside the gene matches: 12. The CDR3 bases are TGTGCCAGCACTCCTGGTGGGACAGGGGGTAGAAATGAGCAGTTCTTC. Amino acids: CASTPGGTGGRNEQFF. The whole variable domain, remainder taken from reference TRBV28 and TRBJ2-1, is DVKVTQSSRYLVKRTGEKVFLECVQDMDHENMFWYRQDPGLGLRLIYFSYDVKMKEKGDIPEGYSVSREKKERFSLILESASTNQTSMYLCASTPGGTGGRNEQFFGPGTRLTVL.

The chain combines TRBV30 with TRBJ1-2, with D perhaps TRBD1 (5 bases). V dropped 2 bases and J dropped 6 bases, with 10 bases sitting between them. The CDR3 is made up of 12 amino acids. Germline V gene sequence: CDR1 GTSNPN, CDR2 SVGIG (reference sequence). CDR3 amino acids: CAWSMAGHGYTF. DNA for the CDR3: TGTGCCTGGAGTATGGCAGGGCATGGCTACACCTTC.

The V call is TRBV29-1, the J call TRBJ2-7; D remains ambiguous. In germline, CDR1 is SQVTM, CDR2 ANQGSEA. The CDR3 runs 12 residues. V was pared by 7 bases and J by 0 bases, with 10 bases between. CDR3 nucleotide sequence: TGCAGCGCCCAACATAGCTCCTACGAGCAGTACTTC. Amino acid sequence: CSAQHSSYEQYF.

The chain has TRBV4-3 and TRBJ1-3; a possible D gene is TRBD1 (6 bases). Per germline, CDR1 LGHNA and CDR2 YSLEER. Trimming removed 0 bases from V and 2 bases from J, with 11 bases in between. The CDR3 is 16 residues long. The CDR3 region has the DNA TGCGCCAGCAGCCAAGATACTGAGGGGGCTGGAAACACCATATATTTT. It specifies CASSQDTEGAGNTIYF.

The rearrangement links TRBV2 to TRBJ2-3; 8 bases are a match to TRBD2. The germline V gene encodes CDR1 SNHLY and CDR2 FYNNEI. The J segment lost 2 bases and the V segment lost 8 bases, leaving 6 bases of the junction unmatched. The CDR3 extends over 14 amino acids. The CDR3 region is CASGGGTITDTQYF. In DNA, the CDR3 is TGTGCCAGCGGCGGGGGGACCATCACAGATACGCAGTATTTT. Together with reference TRBV2 and TRBJ2-3, the CDR3 gives the full variable domain: EPEVTQTPSHQVTQMGQEVILRCVPISNHLYFYWYRQILGQKVEFLVSFYNNEISEKSEIFDDQFSVERPDGSNFTLKIRSTKLEDSAMYFCASGGGTITDTQYFGPGTRLTVL.

The V gene is TRBV7-6, the J gene TRBJ2-3; the match to TRBD2 covers 9 bases. This CDR3 has 16 residues. The ends lost 0 bases at V and 5 bases at J; junction bases unmatched: 6. The germline V gene has CDR1 SGHVS and CDR2 FNYEAQ. The CDR3 DNA reads TGTGCCAGCAGCTTAGCGATAGCGGGAGCGAAAGATACGCAGTATTTT. Translation gives CASSLAIAGAKDTQYF.

In its sample, this clone was seen once. The chain combines TRBV7-3 with TRBJ2-3; D is ambiguous. This CDR3 has 14 residues. Germline CDR1 SGHTA, CDR2 FQGTGA. V was clipped by 3 bases and J by 2 bases, with 9 bases between them. As DNA, the CDR3 is TGTGCCAGCAGCTTGGGTCTTCCCACAGATACGCAGTATTTT. This encodes CASSLGLPTDTQYF.

V is TRBV28 and J is TRBJ2-7; 14 nucleotides line up with TRBD2. There are 17 residues in the CDR3. Germline loops: CDR1 MDHEN, CDR2 SYDVKM. Trimming took 6 bases from V and 2 from J; bases not matched to a gene: 9. The CDR3 DNA sequence: TGTGCCAGCAGGCTCGGGACTAGCGGGAGTAGGCCCTACGAGCAGTACTTC. As protein: CASRLGTSGSRPYEQYF.

The gene calls are TRBV5-1 and TRBJ2-7; the D call may be TRBD1 or TRBD2 (5 bases each). The CDR3 runs 12 residues. The germline gives CDR1 SGHRS, CDR2 YFSETQ. Trimming took 2 bases from V and 6 from J, leaving 9 bases between them. CDR3 DNA sequence: TGCGCCAGCAGCTTACCGGGGCTCGAGCAGTACTTC. It translates to CASSLPGLEQYF. The whole variable domain, filled in from reference TRBV5-1 and TRBJ2-7, reads KAGVTQTPRYLIKTRGQQVTLSCSPISGHRSVSWYQQTPGQGLQFLFEYFSETQRNKGNFPGRFSGRQFSNSRSEMNVSTLELGDSALYLCASSLPGLEQYFGPGTRLTVT.

The V call is TRBV10-3, the J call TRBJ2-4; maybe TRBD2 (5 bases). Germline CDR1 and CDR2: ENHRY and SYGVKD. The CDR3 runs 13 residues. V was cut by 10 bases and J by 5 bases, with 15 bases left in between. The CDR3 coding sequence is TGTGCCACAAACGAGGGAGCGCAAAACATTCAGTACTTC. Its protein is CATNEGAQNIQYF.

V and J are TRBV7-2 and TRBJ2-5, with TRBD1 matching over 10 bases. Trimming cost V 5 bases and J 2 bases; bases outside gene matches: 8. Germline V lookup: CDR1 SGHTA, CDR2 FQGNSA. CDR3 size: 16 residues. The CDR3 coding sequence is TGTGCCAGCAGCCTAAAGGGACAGGGGATACAAGAGACCCAGTACTTC. Its translation: CASSLKGQGIQETQYF.

The chain employs TRBV5-1 and TRBJ2-3, with D possibly being TRBD2 (6 bases). V dropped 4 bases and J dropped 2 bases, with 14 bases sitting between them. The germline V gene has CDR1 SGHRS and CDR2 YFSETQ. The CDR3 consists of 15 residues. CDR3 sequence reads: CASSDSGEVTDTQYF. CDR3 in DNA: TGCGCCAGCAGCGACAGTGGGGAGGTCACAGATACGCAGTATTTT.

The CDR3 loop reads CASSSATDTQYF. CDR3 nucleotide sequence: TGTGCCAGCAGTTCGGCGACAGATACGCAGTATTTT. This chain links TRBV28 with TRBJ2-3; D is uncertain. V lost 4 bases and J lost 3, with 5 bases in between. The length of the CDR3 is 12 residues. Per the germline V gene, CDR1 is MDHEN and CDR2 is SYDVKM.

The rearrangement links TRBV19 to TRBJ2-7; 9 nucleotides align to TRBD2. Germline V gene data show CDR1 as LNHDA and CDR2 as SQIVND (reference sequence). J lost 0 bases, V lost 5 bases, and 5 bases had no gene match. The length of the CDR3 is 15 residues. The CDR3 bases are TGTGCCAGTAGTCCAAGCGGGAGGAGCTCCTACGAGCAGTACTTC. Translated: CASSPSGRSSYEQYF.